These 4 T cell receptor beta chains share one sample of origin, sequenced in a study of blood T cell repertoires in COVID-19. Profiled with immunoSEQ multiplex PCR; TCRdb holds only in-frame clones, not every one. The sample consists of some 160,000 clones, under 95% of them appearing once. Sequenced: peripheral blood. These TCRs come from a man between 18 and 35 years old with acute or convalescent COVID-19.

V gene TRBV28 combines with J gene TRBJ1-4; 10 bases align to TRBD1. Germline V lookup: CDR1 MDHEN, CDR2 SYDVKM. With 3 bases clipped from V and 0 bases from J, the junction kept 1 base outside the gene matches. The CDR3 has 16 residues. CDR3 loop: CASSFGQGATNEKLFF. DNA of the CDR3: TGTGCCAGCAGTTTTGGACAGGGGGCAACTAATGAAAAACTGTTTTTT.

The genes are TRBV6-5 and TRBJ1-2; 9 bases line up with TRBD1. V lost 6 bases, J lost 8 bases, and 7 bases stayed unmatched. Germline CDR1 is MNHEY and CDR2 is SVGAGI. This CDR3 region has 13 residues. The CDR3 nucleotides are TGTGCCAGCAGCCTGGGACAGGGTGACGGCTACACCTTC. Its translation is CASSLGQGDGYTF.

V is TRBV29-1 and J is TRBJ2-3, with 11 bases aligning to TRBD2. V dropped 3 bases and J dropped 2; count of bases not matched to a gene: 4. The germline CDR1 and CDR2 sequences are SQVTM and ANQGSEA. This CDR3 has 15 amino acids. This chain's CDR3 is CSVDGTSGFTDTQYF. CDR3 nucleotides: TGCAGCGTTGATGGGACTAGCGGTTTCACAGATACGCAGTATTTT.

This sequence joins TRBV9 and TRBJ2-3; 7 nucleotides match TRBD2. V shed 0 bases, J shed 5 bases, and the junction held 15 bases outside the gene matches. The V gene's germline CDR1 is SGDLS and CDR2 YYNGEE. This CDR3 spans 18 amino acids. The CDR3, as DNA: TGTGCCAGCAGCGTAGTAGGGGCGGCGGGAGCTCGGGGAGATACGCAGTATTTT. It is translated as CASSVVGAAGARGDTQYF.